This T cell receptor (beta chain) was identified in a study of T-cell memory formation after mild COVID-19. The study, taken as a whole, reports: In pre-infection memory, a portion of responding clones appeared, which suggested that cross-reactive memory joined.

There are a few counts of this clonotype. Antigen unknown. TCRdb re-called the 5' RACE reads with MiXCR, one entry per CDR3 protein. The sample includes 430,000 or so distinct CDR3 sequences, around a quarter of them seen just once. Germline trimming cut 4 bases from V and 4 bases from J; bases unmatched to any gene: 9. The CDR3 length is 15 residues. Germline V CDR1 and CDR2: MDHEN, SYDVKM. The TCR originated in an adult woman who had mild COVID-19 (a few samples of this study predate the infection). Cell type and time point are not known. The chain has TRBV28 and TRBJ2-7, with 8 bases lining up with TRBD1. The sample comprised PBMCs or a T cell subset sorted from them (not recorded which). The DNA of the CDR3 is TGTGCCAGCAGTTCCCCGGCAGGGGGCCCTTACGAGCAGTACTTC. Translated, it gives CASSSPAGGPYEQYF.